This passage covers 8 T cell receptor beta chains from one sample sequenced in a study of response to subunit inactivated influenza vaccine. TCRdb redid the calling of the RT-PCR reads with MiXCR, one entry per CDR3 protein. Here the sample spans under 850,000 distinct CDR3 sequences, approximately 17% being singletons. This material consisted of PBMCs from blood, taken less than 6 days after vaccination. The receptors come from a man aged 45-60 years who received an inactivated influenza vaccine.

This sequence joins TRBV4-2 and TRBJ2-1, with no clear D. With 0 bases removed from V and 4 bases from J, the gap between germline ends came to 22 bases. The CDR3 is made up of 19 amino acids. CDR1 and CDR2 (germline): LGHNA, YNFKEQ. The CDR3 region is CASSQDLGISSQLYNEQFF. The CDR3 DNA sequence: TGTGCCAGCAGCCAAGATCTTGGTATTTCCAGTCAGTTATACAATGAGCAGTTCTTC.

This chain links TRBV20-1 with TRBJ2-3, with a possible D match to TRBD2 (7 bases). From germline, CDR1 is DFQATT and CDR2 SNEGSKA (reference sequence). V was shortened by 5 bases and J by 4 bases, with 16 bases between the two germline ends. This CDR3 contains 14 residues. The CDR3 is CSAVRGGGADTQYF. In DNA form, the CDR3 reads TGCAGTGCTGTCAGAGGGGGGGGAGCAGATACGCAGTATTTT.

This clonotype has only a few counts. The rearrangement uses TRBV5-1 and TRBJ1-2; 9 bases agree with TRBD1. The CDR3 contains 13 residues. The germline gives CDR1 SGHRS, CDR2 YFSETQ. V was clipped by 5 bases and J by 8 bases; unmatched bases: 7. CDR3 loop: CASRAYGQGGYTF. The CDR3 coding sequence is TGCGCCAGCAGGGCGTACGGACAGGGGGGCTACACCTTC.

The J gene is TRBJ1-1, the V gene TRBV12-5, with D unclear. V was clipped by 4 bases and J by 8 bases, with 11 bases between them. The V gene's germline CDR1 is LGHNT and CDR2 FRNRAP. The CDR3 is 12 residues long. CDR3 in amino acids: CASGSEWTEAFF. The CDR3 region has the DNA TGTGCTAGTGGTTCGGAATGGACCGAAGCTTTCTTT.

In this sample, this clonotype turned up a few times. A much more abundant neighbour one base away suggests this may be a read error. J is TRBJ2-3 and V is TRBV6-6; weak D call: TRBD2 (5 bases). Germline lookup yields CDR1 MNHNY and CDR2 SVGAGI (reference sequence). This CDR3 is 13 amino acids long. Trimming stripped 6 bases from V and 0 bases from J, with 7 bases between. The CDR3 spells CASRRTSTDTQYF. The CDR3 nucleotides are TGTGCCAGCAGACGGACTAGCACAGATACGCAGTATTTT.

This clonotype was seen more than once but under ten times. The genes are TRBV11-2 and TRBJ2-3; a possible D gene is TRBD1 (5 bases). Trimming cost V 5 bases and J 3 bases, with 9 bases left between them. Looked up from germline, CDR1 is SGHAT and CDR2 is FQNNGV. The length of the CDR3 is 13 residues. The CDR3 coding sequence is TGTGCCAGCAGCAACAGGAAAACAGATACGCAGTATTTT. Protein: CASSNRKTDTQYF.

The chain is built from TRBV5-1 and TRBJ2-5; D not certain. This CDR3 spans 13 amino acids. The ends were cut back, 4 bases at V and 4 bases at J, with 11 bases in the middle. Germline V gene sequence: CDR1 SGHRS, CDR2 YFSETQ. CDR3 sequence reads: CASSVRARETQYF. The CDR3 bases are TGCGCCAGCAGCGTTCGGGCACGAGAGACCCAGTACTTC.

The DNA for the CDR3 is TGTGCCGCGGGACTAGGATTGAATGAGCAGTTCTTC. Translating it yields CAAGLGLNEQFF. The chain combines TRBV10-3 with TRBJ2-1, with 8 bases fitting TRBD2. The CDR3 covers 12 residues. CDR1 is ENHRY and CDR2 is SYGVKD in the germline V gene. Germline trimming cut 11 bases from V and 7 bases from J; bases unmatched to any gene: 7.